The rows below give T cell receptor beta chains drawn from one sample of a study of cytomegalovirus exposure and HLA in healthy donors. The assay was immunoSEQ multiplex PCR, and TCRdb's table has in-frame clones only and misses some. The sample table sets out 100,000 to 150,000 clones. Sequencing was performed on PBMCs. Receptor source: a man between 18 and 29 years old in good health and CMV-seronegative. The CDR3 runs from the conserved cysteine through the conserved F or W. The order of the fields is V gene, D gene, J gene, CDR3 protein, CDR3 DNA. D genes are given only for firm matches.

>TRBV30|TRBD2|TRBJ2-1
CAHRGLGYNEQFF
TGTGCCCATCGGGGACTAGGTTATAATGAGCAGTTCTTC
>TRBV15|NA|TRBJ1-4
CATSRDRSGVGEKLFF
TGTGCCACCAGCAGAGATCGGTCAGGGGTAGGGGAAAAACTGTTTTTT
>TRBV5-4|TRBD2|TRBJ2-1
CASSPPSGNYNEQFF
TGTGCCAGCAGCCCACCCAGCGGGAATTACAATGAGCAGTTCTTC
>TRBV7-3|TRBD2|TRBJ2-1
CASSRTPPRGDGWNEQFF
TGTGCCAGCAGCCGCACTCCCCCGCGGGGGGACGGTTGGAATGAGCAGTTCTTC
>TRBV18|NA|TRBJ2-7
CASSPVAGQMAYEQYF
TGTGCCAGCTCACCCGTAGCGGGACAGATGGCGTACGAGCAGTACTTC
>TRBV19|NA|TRBJ1-5
CASKQRNQPQHF
TGTGCCAGTAAGCAGAGGAATCAGCCCCAGCATTTT
>TRBV5-1|TRBD1|TRBJ2-7
CASSWTGSSYEQYF
TGCGCCAGCAGCTGGACAGGGAGCTCCTACGAGCAGTACTTC
>TRBV5-1|NA|TRBJ2-1
CASSFAKLNEQFF
TGCGCCAGCAGCTTCGCTAAGTTGAATGAGCAGTTCTTC
>TRBV9|NA|TRBJ1-1
CASSSGGTSNTEAFF
TGTGCCAGCAGCTCCGGGGGGACGTCGAACACTGAAGCTTTCTTT
>TRBV29-1|TRBD2|TRBJ2-1
CSVEGPRLAGSYNEQFF
TGCAGCGTTGAAGGACCGAGACTAGCGGGTTCCTACAATGAGCAGTTCTTC
>TRBV7-9|NA|TRBJ1-6
CASSRNTGHLSPLHF
TGTGCCAGCAGCCGAAACACAGGGCACCTTTCACCCCTCCACTTT
>TRBV4-2|TRBD2|TRBJ2-1
CASSQDNSGGVNEQFF
TGTGCCAGCAGCCAAGATAATAGCGGGGGAGTCAATGAGCAGTTCTTC
>TRBV2|NA|TRBJ1-5
CASSEALRDKFSNQPQHF
TGTGCCAGCAGTGAAGCGCTTCGGGACAAATTTAGCAATCAGCCCCAGCATTTT
>TRBV30|TRBD2|TRBJ2-2
CAWGTLAGLRGGELFF
TGTGCCTGGGGTACCCTAGCGGGGTTAAGGGGCGGGGAGCTGTTTTTT
>TRBV4-1|NA|TRBJ1-6
CASSPSGLGNSPLHF
TGCGCCAGCAGCCCATCAGGGCTTGGTAATTCACCCCTCCACTTT
>TRBV13|NA|TRBJ2-2
CASSLGTGRNTGELFF
TGTGCCAGCAGCTTAGGTACAGGGAGAAACACCGGGGAGCTGTTTTTT
>TRBV7-2|NA|TRBJ2-1
CASSPPGVAGKQFF
TGTGCCAGCAGCCCCCCCGGAGTGGCGGGAAAGCAGTTCTTC
>TRBV6-1|TRBD1|TRBJ1-2
CASSVRGQGGYGYTF
TGTGCCAGCAGTGTTCGGGGACAGGGGGGATATGGCTACACCTTC
>TRBV5-1|TRBD2|TRBJ2-3
CASSSGLAGGHEETDTQYF
TGCGCCAGCAGCTCTGGACTAGCGGGGGGGCATGAGGAAACAGATACGCAGTATTTT
>TRBV6-1|TRBD1|TRBJ2-7
CASSGSGGSPYEQYF
TGTGCCAGCAGTGGTTCAGGGGGCAGTCCCTACGAGCAGTACTTC
>TRBV18|TRBD1|TRBJ1-1
CASSPLEQGTGTEAFF
TGTGCCAGCTCACCACTCGAACAGGGGACGGGCACTGAAGCTTTCTTT
>TRBV19|NA|TRBJ2-1
CASSIFADNNEQFF
TGTGCCAGTAGTATCTTTGCAGATAACAATGAGCAGTTCTTC
>TRBV19|TRBD1|TRBJ1-4
CASSILTGVGDEKLFF
TGTGCCAGTAGTATACTTACAGGGGTTGGAGATGAAAAACTGTTTTTT
>TRBV7-9|NA|TRBJ2-7
CASSLRDFSSYEQYF
TGTGCCAGCAGCTTACGGGACTTTAGTTCCTACGAGCAGTACTTC
>TRBV30|NA|TRBJ2-7
CAWSGRDRLGYEQYF
TGTGCCTGGAGTGGCCGGGACAGACTAGGCTACGAGCAGTACTTC
>TRBV6-5|NA|TRBJ1-1
CASSSAGPNTEAFF
TGTGCCAGCAGTTCGGCAGGGCCGAACACTGAAGCTTTCTTT
>TRBV7-9|TRBD2|TRBJ2-3
CASSLLAGARDTQYF
TGTGCCAGCAGCTTACTAGCGGGAGCTCGGGATACGCAGTATTTT
>TRBV5-6|TRBD2|TRBJ2-2
CASSFDLSSGGIGELFF
TGTGCCAGCAGCTTCGACCTCTCTAGCGGGGGTATCGGGGAGCTGTTTTTT
>TRBV6-4|TRBD2|TRBJ2-2
CASSDGGDTGELFF
TGTGCCAGCAGTGACGGGGGGGACACCGGGGAGCTGTTTTTT
>TRBV13|TRBD1|TRBJ2-1
CASSRTGDNEQFF
TGTGCCAGCAGTAGGACAGGGGACAATGAGCAGTTCTTC
>TRBV10-3|NA|TRBJ2-7
CAISEPEKTYEQYF
TGTGCCATCAGTGAGCCCGAGAAAACCTACGAGCAGTACTTC
>TRBV2|NA|TRBJ1-5
CASSLDRTYQPQHF
TGTGCCAGCAGTCTCGACAGGACCTATCAGCCCCAGCATTTT
>TRBV27|NA|TRBJ1-1
CASSLQGLAAEAFF
TGTGCCAGCAGCCTACAGGGTTTGGCTGCTGAAGCTTTCTTT
>TRBV6-1|NA|TRBJ1-2
CASSDHSRNYGYTF
TGTGCCAGCAGTGATCACTCACGCAACTATGGCTACACCTTC
>TRBV6-5|TRBD2|TRBJ2-2
CASSFSTSGSTGELFF
TGTGCCAGCAGTTTCTCGACTAGCGGGAGTACGGGGGAGCTGTTTTTT
>TRBV9|NA|TRBJ2-7
CASSVAPQVGYEQYF
TGTGCCAGCAGCGTCGCCCCACAGGTAGGCTACGAGCAGTACTTC
>TRBV7-7|NA|TRBJ2-1
CASSLEVGLKEQFF
TGTGCTAGCAGCTTAGAAGTCGGACTCAAAGAGCAGTTCTTC
>TRBV9|NA|TRBJ2-1
CASSVWRGGRRTYNEQFF
TGTGCCAGCAGCGTATGGAGGGGGGGTAGGAGGACCTACAATGAGCAGTTCTTC
>TRBV7-2|TRBD2|TRBJ2-7
CASSYPSGTYEQYF
TGTGCCAGCAGCTACCCTAGCGGTACCTACGAGCAGTACTTC
>TRBV5-1|TRBD1|TRBJ1-2
CASSKTGTANYGYTF
TGCGCCAGCAGCAAAACCGGGACAGCTAACTATGGCTACACCTTC
>TRBV2|NA|TRBJ1-2
CASNSGQNDGYTF
TGTGCCAGCAATTCAGGACAGAATGATGGCTACACCTTC
>TRBV5-1|TRBD2|TRBJ2-1
CASSAGLEEQFF
TGCGCCAGCAGCGCGGGACTAGAAGAGCAGTTCTTC
>TRBV11-2|TRBD1|TRBJ2-1
CASSQGYTGDNEQFF
TGTGCCAGCAGCCAAGGTTATACAGGGGATAATGAGCAGTTCTTC
>TRBV19|TRBD2|TRBJ2-5
CASSSVAGGRETQYF
TGTGCCAGTAGTTCCGTAGCGGGGGGACGGGAGACCCAGTACTTC
>TRBV5-1|NA|TRBJ1-6
CASRRETEDLHF
TGCGCCAGCAGAAGAGAGACAGAAGATCTCCACTTT
>TRBV9|NA|TRBJ1-6
CASTSFEGLNSPLHF
TGTGCCAGCACCTCCTTTGAGGGCCTTAATTCACCCCTCCACTTT
>TRBV29-1|NA|TRBJ1-2
CSSTRGLDGYTF
TGCAGTTCAACGCGGGGGCTGGATGGCTACACCTTC
>TRBV7-9|TRBD1|TRBJ2-1
CASSSGQGYNEQFF
TGTGCCAGCAGCTCCGGACAGGGTTACAATGAGCAGTTCTTC
>TRBV5-1|NA|TRBJ1-1
CASRVDLNTEAFF
TGCGCCAGCAGGGTAGATTTAAACACTGAAGCTTTCTTT
>TRBV19|TRBD2|TRBJ2-1
CASTSGYNEQFF
TGTGCCAGTACTAGCGGATACAATGAGCAGTTCTTC
>TRBV29-1|TRBD2|TRBJ2-3
CSVELAGIPTDTQYF
TGCAGCGTTGAACTAGCGGGCATTCCGACAGATACGCAGTATTTT
>TRBV5-4|TRBD2|TRBJ2-1
CASSGLAGGSYNEQFF
TGTGCCAGCAGTGGACTAGCGGGAGGGTCCTACAATGAGCAGTTCTTC
>TRBV18|NA|TRBJ1-1
CASSLQGLLGNTEAFF
TGTGCCAGCTCACTACAGGGCCTCCTTGGGAACACTGAAGCTTTCTTT